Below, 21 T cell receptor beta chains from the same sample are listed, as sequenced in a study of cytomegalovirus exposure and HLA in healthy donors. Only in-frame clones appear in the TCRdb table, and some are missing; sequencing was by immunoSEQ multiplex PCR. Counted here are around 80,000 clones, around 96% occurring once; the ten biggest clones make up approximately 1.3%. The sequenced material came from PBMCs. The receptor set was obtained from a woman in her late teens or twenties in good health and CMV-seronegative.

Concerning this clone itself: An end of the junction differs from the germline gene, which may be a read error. The CDR3 DNA follows: TGTGCCAGCAGCTTGATAGAGGGAAATACCATATATTTT. The encoded protein is CASSLIEGNTIYF. This chain links TRBV7-2 with TRBJ1-3; D gene uncertain. Germline CDR1 is SGHTA and CDR2 is FQGNSA. The length of the CDR3 is 13 residues.

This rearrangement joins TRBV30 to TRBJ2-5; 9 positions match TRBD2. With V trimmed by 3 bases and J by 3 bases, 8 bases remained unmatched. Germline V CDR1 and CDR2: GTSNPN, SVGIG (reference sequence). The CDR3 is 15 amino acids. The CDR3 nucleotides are TGTGCCTGGAGGGAACCGGGACTAGCAGAAGAGACCCAGTACTTC. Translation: CAWREPGLAEETQYF.

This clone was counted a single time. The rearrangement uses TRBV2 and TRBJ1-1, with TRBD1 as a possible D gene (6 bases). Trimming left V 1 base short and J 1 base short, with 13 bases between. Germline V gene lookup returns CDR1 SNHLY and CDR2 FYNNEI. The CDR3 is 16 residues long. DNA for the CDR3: TGTGCCAGCAGTGAAGTGATTCCGGACAGGAACACTGAAGCTTTCTTT. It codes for CASSEVIPDRNTEAFF.

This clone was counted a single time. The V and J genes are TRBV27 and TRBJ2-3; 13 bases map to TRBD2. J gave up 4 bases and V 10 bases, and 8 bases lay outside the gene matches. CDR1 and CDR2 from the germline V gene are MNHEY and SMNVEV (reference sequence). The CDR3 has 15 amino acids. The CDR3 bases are TGTGCCACCCAACTAGCGGGAGGGCTGGCAGATACGCAGTATTTT. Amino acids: CATQLAGGLADTQYF.

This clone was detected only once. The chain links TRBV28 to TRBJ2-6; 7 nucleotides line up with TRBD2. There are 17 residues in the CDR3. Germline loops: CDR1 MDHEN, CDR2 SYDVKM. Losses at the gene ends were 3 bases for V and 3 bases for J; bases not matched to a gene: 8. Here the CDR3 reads CASSFGGRAFGANVLTF. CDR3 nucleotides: TGTGCCAGCAGTTTCGGTGGGAGGGCCTTTGGGGCCAACGTCCTGACTTTC.

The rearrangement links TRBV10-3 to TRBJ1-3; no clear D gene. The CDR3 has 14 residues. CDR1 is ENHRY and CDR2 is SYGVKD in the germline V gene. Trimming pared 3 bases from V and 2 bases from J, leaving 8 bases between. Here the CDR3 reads CAISEQSTGNTIYF. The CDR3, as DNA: TGTGCCATCAGTGAACAGAGTACTGGAAACACCATATATTTT.

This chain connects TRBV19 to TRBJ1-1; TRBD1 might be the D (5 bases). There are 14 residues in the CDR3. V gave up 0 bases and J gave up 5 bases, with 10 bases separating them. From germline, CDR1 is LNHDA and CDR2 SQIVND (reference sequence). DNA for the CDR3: TGTGCCAGTAGTATAGATCGCGGGGGGACTGAAGCTTTCTTT. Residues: CASSIDRGGTEAFF.

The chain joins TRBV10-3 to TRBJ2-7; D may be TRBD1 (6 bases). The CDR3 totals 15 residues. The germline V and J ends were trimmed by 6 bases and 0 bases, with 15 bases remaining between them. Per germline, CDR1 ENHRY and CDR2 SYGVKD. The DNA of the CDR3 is TGTGCCATCAGGCAGGGGAGCGCCTCCTCCTACGAGCAGTACTTC. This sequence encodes CAIRQGSASSYEQYF.

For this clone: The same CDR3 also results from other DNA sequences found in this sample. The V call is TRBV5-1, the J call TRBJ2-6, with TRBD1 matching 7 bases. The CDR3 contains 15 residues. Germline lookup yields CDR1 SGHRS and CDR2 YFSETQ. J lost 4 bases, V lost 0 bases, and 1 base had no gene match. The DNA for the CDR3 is TGCGCCAGCAGCTTGGAGGGGGCCGGGGCCAACGTCCTGACTTTC. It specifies CASSLEGAGANVLTF.

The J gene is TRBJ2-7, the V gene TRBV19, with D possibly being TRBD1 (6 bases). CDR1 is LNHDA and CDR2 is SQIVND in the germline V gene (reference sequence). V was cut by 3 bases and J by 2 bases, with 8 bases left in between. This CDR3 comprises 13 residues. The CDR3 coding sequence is TGTGCCAGTAGTATCCGGACAGCCTACGAGCAGTACTTC. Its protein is CASSIRTAYEQYF.

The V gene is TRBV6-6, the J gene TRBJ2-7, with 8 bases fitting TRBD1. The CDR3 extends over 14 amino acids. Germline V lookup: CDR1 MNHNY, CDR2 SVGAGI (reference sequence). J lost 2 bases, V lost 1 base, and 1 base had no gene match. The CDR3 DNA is TGTGCCAGCAGTTACTGGGACAGGCCCTACGAGCAGTACTTC. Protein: CASSYWDRPYEQYF.

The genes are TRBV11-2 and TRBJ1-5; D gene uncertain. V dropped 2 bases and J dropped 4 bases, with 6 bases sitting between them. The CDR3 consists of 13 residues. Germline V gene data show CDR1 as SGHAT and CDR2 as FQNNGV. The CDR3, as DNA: TGTGCCAGCAGCTTAACAGAAAATCAGCCCCAGCATTTT. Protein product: CASSLTENQPQHF.

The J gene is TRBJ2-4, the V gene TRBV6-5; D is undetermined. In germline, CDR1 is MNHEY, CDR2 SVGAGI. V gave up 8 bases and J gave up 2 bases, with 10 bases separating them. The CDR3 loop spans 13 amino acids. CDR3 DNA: TGTGCCAGCCAGGCTACTTCCAAAAACATTCAGTACTTC. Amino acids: CASQATSKNIQYF.

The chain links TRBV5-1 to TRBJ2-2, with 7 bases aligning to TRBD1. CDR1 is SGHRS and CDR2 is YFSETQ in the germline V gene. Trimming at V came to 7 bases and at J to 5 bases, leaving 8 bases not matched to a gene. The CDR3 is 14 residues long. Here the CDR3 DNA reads TGCGCCAGCGGACAGGCTATTATGACCGGGGAGCTGTTTTTT. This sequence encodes CASGQAIMTGELFF.

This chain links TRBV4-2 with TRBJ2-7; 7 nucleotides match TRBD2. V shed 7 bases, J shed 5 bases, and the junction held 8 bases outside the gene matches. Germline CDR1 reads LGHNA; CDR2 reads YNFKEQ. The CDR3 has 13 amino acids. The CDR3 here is CASTGTGGDEQYF. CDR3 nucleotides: TGTGCCAGCACCGGGACGGGAGGTGACGAGCAGTACTTC.

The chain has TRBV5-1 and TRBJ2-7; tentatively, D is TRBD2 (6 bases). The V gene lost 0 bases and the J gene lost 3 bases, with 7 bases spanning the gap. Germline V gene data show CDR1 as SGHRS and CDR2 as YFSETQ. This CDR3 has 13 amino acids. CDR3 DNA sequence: TGCGCCAGCAGCTTGGGGACTAACTACGAGCAGTACTTC. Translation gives CASSLGTNYEQYF.

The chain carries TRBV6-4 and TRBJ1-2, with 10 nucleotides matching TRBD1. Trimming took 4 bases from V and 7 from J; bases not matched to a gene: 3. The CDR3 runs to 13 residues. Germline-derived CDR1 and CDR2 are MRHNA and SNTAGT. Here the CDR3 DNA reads TGTGCCAGCAGTGCCGGGACAGGGGTTGGCTACACCTTC. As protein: CASSAGTGVGYTF.

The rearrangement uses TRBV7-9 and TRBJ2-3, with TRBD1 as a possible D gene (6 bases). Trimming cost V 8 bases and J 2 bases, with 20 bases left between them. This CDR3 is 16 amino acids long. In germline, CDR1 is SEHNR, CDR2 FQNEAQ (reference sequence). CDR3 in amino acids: CASGETHREPTDTQYF. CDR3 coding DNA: TGTGCCAGCGGCGAGACGCACAGGGAACCCACAGATACGCAGTATTTT.

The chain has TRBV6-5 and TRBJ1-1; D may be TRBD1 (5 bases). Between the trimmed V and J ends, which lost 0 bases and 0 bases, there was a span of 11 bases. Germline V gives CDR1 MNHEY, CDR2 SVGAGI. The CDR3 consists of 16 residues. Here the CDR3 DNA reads TGTGCCAGCAGTTACTCGCAGGGTAGATTGAACACTGAAGCTTTCTTT. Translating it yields CASSYSQGRLNTEAFF.

The CDR3 is CAWSDTANIQYF. In DNA, the CDR3 is TGTGCCTGGAGCGACACTGCAAACATTCAGTACTTC. The rearrangement uses TRBV30 and TRBJ2-4, with D uncertain. Germline V gene data show CDR1 as GTSNPN and CDR2 as SVGIG (reference sequence). This CDR3 is built from 12 residues. Trimming stripped 3 bases from V and 6 bases from J, with 9 bases between.

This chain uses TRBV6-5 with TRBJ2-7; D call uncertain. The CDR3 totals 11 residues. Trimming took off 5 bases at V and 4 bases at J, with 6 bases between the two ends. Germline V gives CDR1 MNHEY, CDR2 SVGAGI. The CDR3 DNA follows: TGTGCCAGCAGTGAGAGGTACGAGCAGTACTTC. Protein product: CASSERYEQYF.